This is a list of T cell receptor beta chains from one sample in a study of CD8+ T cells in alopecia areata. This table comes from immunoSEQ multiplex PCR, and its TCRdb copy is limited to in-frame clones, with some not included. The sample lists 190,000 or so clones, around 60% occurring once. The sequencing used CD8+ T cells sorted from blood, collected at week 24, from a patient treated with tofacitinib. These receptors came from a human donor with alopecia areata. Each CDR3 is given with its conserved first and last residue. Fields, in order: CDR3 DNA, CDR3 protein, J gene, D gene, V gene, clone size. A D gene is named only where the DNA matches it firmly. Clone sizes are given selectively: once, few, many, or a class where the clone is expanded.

DNA: TGTGCCTGGAGAAGGGGGCTTACCCCCACAGATACGCAGTATTTT
CDR3: CAWRRGLTPTDTQYF
J: TRBJ2-3
D: TRBD1
V: TRBV30
size: once

DNA: TGTGCCAGCAGCTTAGCGTCCAGAGATAACACCGGGGAGCTGTTTTTT
CDR3: CASSLASRDNTGELFF
J: TRBJ2-2
D: NA
V: TRBV7-2
size: NA

DNA: TGTGCCTGGAGTCGAGCGGGGAGCACAGATACGCAGTATTTT
CDR3: CAWSRAGSTDTQYF
J: TRBJ2-3
D: TRBD2
V: TRBV30
size: few

DNA: TGTGCCAGCAGCAGGCCCTACAATGAGCAGTTCTTC
CDR3: CASSRPYNEQFF
J: TRBJ2-1
D: NA
V: TRBV6-5
size: NA

DNA: TGCGCCAGCAGCCAAGCGGACAGTGGGCAGCCCCAGCATTTT
CDR3: CASSQADSGQPQHF
J: TRBJ1-5
D: NA
V: TRBV4-1
size: few

DNA: TGTGCCAGCAGCTTCTCGGGAGGCGAGCAGTACTTC
CDR3: CASSFSGGEQYF
J: TRBJ2-7
D: TRBD2
V: TRBV5-6
size: NA

DNA: TGTGCCAGCAGCCGGGTGGACAGGGCTAACTCCTACGAGCAGTACTTC
CDR3: CASSRVDRANSYEQYF
J: TRBJ2-7
D: TRBD1
V: TRBV14
size: NA

DNA: TGCGCCAGCAGCCAAGGTAGGGGGCAGAAGAATCAGCCCCAGCATTTT
CDR3: CASSQGRGQKNQPQHF
J: TRBJ1-5
D: TRBD1
V: TRBV4-1
size: NA

DNA: TGTGCCAGCAGTGAAGCTTTCTTT
CDR3: CASSEAFF
J: TRBJ1-1
D: NA
V: TRBV9
size: few

DNA: TGTGCCAGCGGCGCCCAGGCGGGGACTGAAGCTTTCTTT
CDR3: CASGAQAGTEAFF
J: TRBJ1-1
D: NA
V: TRBV25-1
size: NA

DNA: TGTGCCTGGAGTGTACAGGCGAACACTGAAGCTTTCTTT
CDR3: CAWSVQANTEAFF
J: TRBJ1-1
D: NA
V: TRBV30
size: once

DNA: TGCAGCGCCCGGGACAGCAGCACTGAAGCTTTCTTT
CDR3: CSARDSSTEAFF
J: TRBJ1-1
D: TRBD1
V: TRBV29-1
size: NA

DNA: TGCGCCAGCAGCCAACATACTTTAGTGTCAGAGACCCAGTACTTC
CDR3: CASSQHTLVSETQYF
J: TRBJ2-5
D: NA
V: TRBV4-1
size: few

DNA: TGTGCCAGCAGTGGACAGGGAGGGACCTCCTATAATTCACCCCTCCACTTT
CDR3: CASSGQGGTSYNSPLHF
J: TRBJ1-6
D: TRBD1
V: TRBV27
size: once

DNA: TGTGCCAGTAGTATGAACCCTTCAGGGGGCACTGAAGCTTTCTTT
CDR3: CASSMNPSGGTEAFF
J: TRBJ1-1
D: TRBD1
V: TRBV19
size: few

DNA: TGCGCCAGCAGCCAAGATCGGGGGCAAGGAGCCTACGAGCAGTACTTC
CDR3: CASSQDRGQGAYEQYF
J: TRBJ2-7
D: NA
V: TRBV4-1
size: once

DNA: TGTGCCAGCAGTCGGGACAGTCTTTACTATGGCTACACCTTC
CDR3: CASSRDSLYYGYTF
J: TRBJ1-2
D: TRBD1
V: TRBV6-5
size: few

DNA: TGCAGCGTTGAAGATCCTGACAGAACTATGGGCTACACCTTC
CDR3: CSVEDPDRTMGYTF
J: TRBJ1-2
D: NA
V: TRBV29-1
size: NA

DNA: TGTGCCAGCAGCGTCGCAGTGACAAGCACAGATACGCAGTATTTT
CDR3: CASSVAVTSTDTQYF
J: TRBJ2-3
D: NA
V: TRBV2
size: NA

DNA: TGTGCCAGCAGCCAAGAGTCAGGGTCAGATACGCAGTATTTT
CDR3: CASSQESGSDTQYF
J: TRBJ2-3
D: NA
V: TRBV4-2
size: NA

DNA: TGTGCCACGGGGAAGCCCGCGGATCAGCCCCAGCATTTT
CDR3: CATGKPADQPQHF
J: TRBJ1-5
D: NA
V: TRBV15
size: NA

DNA: TGTGCCAGCAGCTCCAGACAGGTTATCTACGAGCAGTACTTC
CDR3: CASSSRQVIYEQYF
J: TRBJ2-7
D: NA
V: TRBV7-8
size: NA

DNA: TGCAGCGTTCCGTGGCAGCCCAGGGAGACCCAGTACTTC
CDR3: CSVPWQPRETQYF
J: TRBJ2-5
D: NA
V: TRBV29-1
size: NA

DNA: TGTGCCAGCAGCGCATCTAGCGGGGGGGCAGTTGAGCAGTTCTTC
CDR3: CASSASSGGAVEQFF
J: TRBJ2-1
D: TRBD2
V: TRBV9
size: NA

DNA: TGTGCCAGCAGAGGTGGGCAGGGCTACGGCTACACCTTC
CDR3: CASRGGQGYGYTF
J: TRBJ1-2
D: NA
V: TRBV14
size: NA

DNA: TGTGCCAGCAGCACCCCTAAAGCCACAGATACGCAGTATTTT
CDR3: CASSTPKATDTQYF
J: TRBJ2-3
D: NA
V: TRBV13
size: NA

DNA: TGTGCCAGCAGCTTTACCGGACAGGGAGAAAAACTGTTTTTT
CDR3: CASSFTGQGEKLFF
J: TRBJ1-4
D: TRBD1
V: TRBV7-9
size: NA

DNA: TGTGCCAGCAGCTTAGTCGGACAGCAAGAGACCCAGTACTTC
CDR3: CASSLVGQQETQYF
J: TRBJ2-5
D: NA
V: TRBV7-9
size: NA

DNA: TGTGCCAGCAGCTCCTCGGGGGAGGGGTACGGGGAGCTGTTTTTT
CDR3: CASSSSGEGYGELFF
J: TRBJ2-2
D: TRBD2
V: TRBV5-6
size: NA

DNA: TGCGCCAGCAGCGGAGACCGGGCCCGCAACTATGGCTACACCTTC
CDR3: CASSGDRARNYGYTF
J: TRBJ1-2
D: NA
V: TRBV5-1
size: NA

DNA: TGCGCCAGCAGCTTGGCCTCGACAGGGAATGGCTACACCTTC
CDR3: CASSLASTGNGYTF
J: TRBJ1-2
D: TRBD1
V: TRBV5-1
size: few

DNA: TGTGCCACCAGCAGAGACTCGTCAAGGGGGCGCCCTGAAAAACTGTTTTTT
CDR3: CATSRDSSRGRPEKLFF
J: TRBJ1-4
D: TRBD1
V: TRBV15
size: few

DNA: TGTGCCAGCAGCGACCGGGTTTCCGCCCCCCGGCCCGGGGAGCTGTTTTTT
CDR3: CASSDRVSAPRPGELFF
J: TRBJ2-2
D: NA
V: TRBV9
size: NA

DNA: TGTGCCTGGAGTGTCGGCGCCTCGAGGACAGATACGCAGTATTTT
CDR3: CAWSVGASRTDTQYF
J: TRBJ2-3
D: NA
V: TRBV30
size: NA

DNA: TGTGCCACCAGCAGAGTTAGGGGCACTGAAGCTTTCTTT
CDR3: CATSRVRGTEAFF
J: TRBJ1-1
D: NA
V: TRBV15
size: NA

DNA: TGTGCCAGCAGCCGCGGACAGGGGAGCACTGAAGCTTTCTTT
CDR3: CASSRGQGSTEAFF
J: TRBJ1-1
D: TRBD1
V: TRBV13
size: NA

DNA: TGTGCCAGTTTGACAGGGAGCAACTATGGCTACACCTTC
CDR3: CASLTGSNYGYTF
J: TRBJ1-2
D: TRBD1
V: TRBV2
size: NA

DNA: TGTGCCAGCAGCCTATACGGCCAGGGGGGTTTAGGCTATGGCTACACCTTC
CDR3: CASSLYGQGGLGYGYTF
J: TRBJ1-2
D: TRBD1
V: TRBV9
size: NA

DNA: TGTGCCAGCAGCTTAAATAGGAGAACCGGGGAGCTGTTTTTT
CDR3: CASSLNRRTGELFF
J: TRBJ2-2
D: NA
V: TRBV13
size: NA

DNA: TGTGCCAGCAGCTTAGGTCAGGGGTTGTACTCCGAGCAGTACTTC
CDR3: CASSLGQGLYSEQYF
J: TRBJ2-7
D: NA
V: TRBV13
size: NA

DNA: TGTGCCTTGCTCCTGGAGGCACCCCTCCACTTT
CDR3: CALLLEAPLHF
J: TRBJ1-6
D: NA
V: TRBV18
size: NA